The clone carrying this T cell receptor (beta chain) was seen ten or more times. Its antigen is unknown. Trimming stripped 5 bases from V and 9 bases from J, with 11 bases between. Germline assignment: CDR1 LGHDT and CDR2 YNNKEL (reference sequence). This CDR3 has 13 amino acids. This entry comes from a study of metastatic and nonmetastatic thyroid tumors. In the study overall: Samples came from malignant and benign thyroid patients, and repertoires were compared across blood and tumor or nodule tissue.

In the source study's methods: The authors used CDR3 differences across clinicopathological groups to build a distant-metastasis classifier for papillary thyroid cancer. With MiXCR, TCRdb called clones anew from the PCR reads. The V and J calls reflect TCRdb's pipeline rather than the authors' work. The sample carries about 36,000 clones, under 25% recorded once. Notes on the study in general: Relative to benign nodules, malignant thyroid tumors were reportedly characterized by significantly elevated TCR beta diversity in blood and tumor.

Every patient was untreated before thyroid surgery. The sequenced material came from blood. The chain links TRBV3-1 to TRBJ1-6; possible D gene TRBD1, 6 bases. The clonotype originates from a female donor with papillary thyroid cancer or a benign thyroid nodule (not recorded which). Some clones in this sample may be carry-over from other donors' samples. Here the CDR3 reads CASSELRGSPLHF. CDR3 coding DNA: TGTGCCAGCAGCGAACTCAGGGGTTCACCCCTCCACTTT.